The sequence of this T cell receptor (beta chain) was determined in a study of blood T cells in healthy people across ages. Through a sample-barcoded 5' primer and a J-beta primer mix, a second PCR was run for about 6 to 11 cycles. TCRdb itself ran the 5' RACE reads through MiXCR, one entry per CDR3 protein. The sample holds approximately 670,000 distinct CDR3 sequences, approximately 40% seen once. The source of this sequence is a man aged 80 or over in good health. Material: blood.

CDR3 amino acids: CASSQDDGGAVDTQYF. The CDR3 DNA is TGCGCCAGCAGCCAAGATGACGGGGGGGCCGTGGATACGCAGTATTTT. V gene TRBV4-1 combines with J gene TRBJ2-3, with 8 nucleotides matching TRBD2. The CDR3 is 16 amino acids. With V trimmed by 0 bases and J by 6 bases, 8 bases remained unmatched. CDR1 is MGHRA, CDR2 YSYEKL, per germline.